The clone carrying this T cell receptor (beta chain) has just a few counts. This specimen belongs to a study of early T cells in non-severe SARS-CoV-2 infection. Background on the study: Sequencing used unsorted whole-blood bulk RNA, so chains lack pairing.

The CDR3 totals 14 residues. V was trimmed by 0 bases and J by 3 bases, leaving 9 bases between them. Germline values: CDR1 SGHKS, CDR2 YYEKEE (reference sequence). Attachment of unique molecular identifiers was made to individual cDNA molecules. TCRdb reprocessed the 5' RACE reads via MiXCR and lists one record per CDR3 protein. The table has around 76,000 distinct CDR3 sequences, roughly 12% seen once. What was sequenced was whole blood. The chain employs TRBV5-5 and TRBJ1-1; D may be TRBD1 (5 bases). The sequence was collected from an adult who was a healthcare worker with PCR-confirmed SARS-CoV-2 infection or an uninfected control (not recorded which). In nucleotides, the CDR3 is TGTGCCAGCAGCTTGGAGGGGAGTTACACTGAAGCTTTCTTT. Its protein product is CASSLEGSYTEAFF.